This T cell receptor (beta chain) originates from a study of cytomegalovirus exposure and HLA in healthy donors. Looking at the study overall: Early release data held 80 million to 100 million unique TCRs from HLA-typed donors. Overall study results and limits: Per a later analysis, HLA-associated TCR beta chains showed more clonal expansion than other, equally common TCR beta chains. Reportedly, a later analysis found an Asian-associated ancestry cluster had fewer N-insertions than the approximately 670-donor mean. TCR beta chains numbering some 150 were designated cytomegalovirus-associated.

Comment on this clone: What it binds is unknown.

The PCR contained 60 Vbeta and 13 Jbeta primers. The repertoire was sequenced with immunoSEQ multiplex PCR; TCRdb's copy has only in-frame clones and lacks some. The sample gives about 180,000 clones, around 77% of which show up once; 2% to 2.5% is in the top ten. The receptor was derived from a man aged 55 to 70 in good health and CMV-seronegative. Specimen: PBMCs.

This CDR3 reads CASSSTASNYGYTF. As DNA, the CDR3 is TGTGCCAGCAGCTCGACAGCAAGCAACTATGGCTACACCTTC. The chain recombines TRBV7-9 with TRBJ1-2; D may be TRBD1 (5 bases). V lost 4 bases and J lost 2, with 11 bases in between. Germline V CDR1 and CDR2: SEHNR, FQNEAQ (reference sequence). This CDR3 is 14 amino acids long.